This TCR beta chain came from a study of tumor-infiltrating lymphocytes in primary liver carcinoma. Scientists recovered RNA and DNA together from approximately 20-30 mg of unsorted bulk tissue. Surgery removed the patients' primary liver carcinoma. The junction had 11 bases not matched to a gene; V was cut back by 10 bases and J by 4 bases. This CDR3 has 13 amino acids. Per germline, CDR1 SGHNT and CDR2 YYREEE (reference sequence). The table lists this clonotype with many counts. Total RNA (about 500 ng) served as template for TCR beta cDNA synthesis primed by a constant-region primer. Libraries covering TCR beta were generated through three nested multiplex PCR rounds (using a slightly modified ARM-PCR). Two initial PCR rounds of around 9 cycles each paired TRBV1-TRBV30 forward primers with a C-beta reverse primer. Each CDR3 protein is one row after TCRdb ran MiXCR on the multiplex PCR reads. Of 95,000 to 150,000 distinct CDR3 sequences listed, roughly three fifths are singletons.

The chain uses TRBV5-4 and TRBJ2-7, with 7 bases lining up with TRBD1. Sequenced input: liver tumor tissue from sampling region 1. Subset denoted: tumor region T1, superior pole. The TCR comes from a woman aged 60 to 75 with primary liver carcinoma and hepatitis B virus infection. The chain's CDR3 is CAAGSGGFYEQYF. CDR3 nucleotides: TGTGCCGCCGGATCAGGGGGATTTTACGAGCAGTACTTC.